The 6 T cell receptor beta chains given below trace back to one sample, sequenced in a study of CD8+CD57+ T cells in acquired aplastic anemia. TCR beta VDJ and CDR3 profiling used genomic DNA as template. TCRdb re-analysed the reads in MiXCR, keeping a single row per CDR3 protein. The sample lists more than 150,000 distinct CDR3 sequences, about half seen once, with roughly 3.5% in the top ten. Only patients with CD8+CD57+ cell expansion on flow cytometry were chosen for sequencing. Sequencing used sorted CD4+, CD8+, or CD8+CD57+ T cells (not recorded which) from PBMCs. These receptors were collected from a human donor with aplastic anemia.

The chain combines TRBV11-2 with TRBJ2-4; TRBD1 agrees at 7 bases. Germline CDR1 reads SGHAT; CDR2 reads FQNNGV. J lost 1 base, V lost 0 bases, and 15 bases had no gene match. CDR3 length: 20 residues. The chain's CDR3 is CASSLERGARGRWAKNIQYF. CDR3 coding DNA: TGTGCCAGCAGCTTAGAGCGTGGGGCCAGGGGGAGATGGGCCAAAAACATTCAGTACTTC.

The rearrangement uses TRBV10-3 and TRBJ2-5; 11 bases match TRBD1. The CDR3 sequence is 15 residues long. Germline CDR1 reads ENHRY; CDR2 reads SYGVKD. The V segment lost 6 bases and the J segment 4 bases; nucleotides outside the gene matches: 7. The CDR3 region is CAIRARTGGSETQYF. CDR3 DNA sequence: TGTGCCATCAGGGCTCGGACAGGGGGCTCAGAGACCCAGTACTTC.

The chain joins TRBV10-2 to TRBJ2-7; D gene unclear. V shed 6 bases and J shed 3 bases, with 9 bases lying between them. Germline CDR1 WSHSY, CDR2 SAAADI. This CDR3 has 12 residues. As DNA, the CDR3 is TGCGCCAGCAGATACAGAGGCTACGAGCAGTACTTC. Protein product: CASRYRGYEQYF.

Ten or more counts support this clonotype. The chain combines TRBV5-1 with TRBJ2-7, with D perhaps TRBD2 (6 bases). This CDR3 has 14 amino acids. Germline assignment: CDR1 SGHRS and CDR2 YFSETQ. Trimming cost V 5 bases and J 0 bases, with 12 bases left between them. CDR3 amino acids: CASRLGLSSYEQYF. The CDR3 DNA is TGCGCCAGCAGACTGGGACTCAGCTCCTACGAGCAGTACTTC. The entire variable domain, with the rest obtained from reference TRBV5-1 and TRBJ2-7, is as follows: KAGVTQTPRYLIKTRGQQVTLSCSPISGHRSVSWYQQTPGQGLQFLFEYFSETQRNKGNFPGRFSGRQFSNSRSEMNVSTLELGDSALYLCASRLGLSSYEQYFGPGTRLTVT.

The chain uses TRBV24-1 and TRBJ1-1, with 7 bases fitting TRBD1. The CDR3 is made up of 13 amino acids. Germline lookup yields CDR1 KGHDR and CDR2 SFDVKD. CDR3 bases: TGTGCTAGAAGACAGGGTTTGAACACTGAAGCTTTCTTT. This sequence encodes CARRQGLNTEAFF.

The sample holds many counts of this clonotype. The chain employs TRBV4-1 and TRBJ1-2; TRBD1 matches at 7 bases. Germline CDR1 is MGHRA and CDR2 is YSYEKL. There are 14 residues in the CDR3. V was clipped by 1 base and J by 7 bases; unmatched bases: 6. The CDR3 sequence: CASSQGQGRGGYTF. The DNA of the CDR3 is TGCGCCAGCAGCCAAGGACAGGGAAGGGGTGGCTACACCTTC.